This TCR beta chain appears in the sequencing data of a study of shared clonotypes between healthy human individuals. Study as a whole: There were three CD4 naive, three CD4 memory, two CD8 naive and one CD8 memory plates per donor.

The repertoire was sequenced with immunoSEQ multiplex PCR; TCRdb's copy has only in-frame clones and lacks some. Among more than 2,000,000 clones, over 90% were seen once, and the ten largest hold under 0.45%. This CDR3 comprises 15 residues. Germline V gives CDR1 SGHNT, CDR2 YYREEE (reference sequence). V shed 5 bases and J 6 bases; nucleotides not matched to a gene: 8. To note about this clone: No antigen is known for it.

Points from the study as a whole: Collection of samples was limited to blood; tissue repertoires likely differ. Naive subsets usually exceeded memory subsets in estimated richness.

This sequence was found in a man aged 18 to 29 in good health. Some clones in this sample may be carry-over from other donors' samples. Source material: naive CD4+ T cells from PBMCs. The sample's subset: CD45RA+ positively selected. The V gene is TRBV5-4, the J gene TRBJ2-4; 10 bases fit TRBD1. CDR3 region: CASRQDRGQGNIQYF. CDR3 DNA sequence: TGTGCCAGCAGACAAGACAGGGGGCAGGGAAACATTCAGTACTTC.